This T cell receptor beta chain was captured by sequencing in a study of cytomegalovirus exposure and HLA in healthy donors. This clone was picked up a small number of times. Both 60 Vbeta primers and 13 Jbeta primers went into the PCR. The table came from immunoSEQ multiplex PCR; TCRdb's copy has only in-frame clones and leaves some out. In the table there are roughly 83,000 clones, roughly 75% of which are singletons. What was sequenced was PBMCs. The sequence came from a man aged 55 to 70 in good health and CMV-seronegative.

CDR3 in DNA: TGTGCCAGCAGGGGGGCCTCCAATGAGCAGTTCTTC. It encodes CASRGASNEQFF. V and J are TRBV6-1 and TRBJ2-1; D perhaps matches TRBD1 (6 bases). This CDR3 is built from 12 residues. Trimming took 6 bases from V and 6 from J, leaving 9 bases between them. In germline, CDR1 is MNHNS, CDR2 SASEGT.